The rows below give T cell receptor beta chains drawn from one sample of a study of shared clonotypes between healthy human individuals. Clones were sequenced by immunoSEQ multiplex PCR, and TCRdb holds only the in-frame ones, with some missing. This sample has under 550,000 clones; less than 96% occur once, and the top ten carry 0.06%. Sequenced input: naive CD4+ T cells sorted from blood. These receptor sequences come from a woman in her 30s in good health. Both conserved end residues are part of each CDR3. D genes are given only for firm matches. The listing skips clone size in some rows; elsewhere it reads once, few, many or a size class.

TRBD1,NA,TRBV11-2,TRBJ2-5,CASSPPGQQETQYF,TGTGCCAGCAGCCCCCCGGGACAGCAAGAGACCCAGTACTTC
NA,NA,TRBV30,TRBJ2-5,CAWKGGLQETQYF,TGTGCCTGGAAAGGCGGGCTACAAGAGACCCAGTACTTC
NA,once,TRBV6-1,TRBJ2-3,CASSVAQNTDTQYF,TGTGCCAGCAGTGTGGCCCAGAACACAGATACGCAGTATTTT
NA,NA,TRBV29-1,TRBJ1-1,CSVDGGLLNTEAFF,TGCAGCGTTGACGGGGGGCTTCTGAACACTGAAGCTTTCTTT
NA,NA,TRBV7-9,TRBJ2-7,CASSFYYEQYF,TGTGCCAGCAGCTTCTACTACGAGCAGTACTTC
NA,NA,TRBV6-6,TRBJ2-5,CASSYGTGIRQETQYF,TGTGCCAGCAGTTACGGTACCGGGATTCGCCAAGAGACCCAGTACTTC
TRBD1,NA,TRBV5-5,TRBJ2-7,CASSLADRGVWSSYEQYF,TGTGCCAGCAGCTTGGCCGACAGGGGCGTGTGGAGCTCCTACGAGCAGTACTTC
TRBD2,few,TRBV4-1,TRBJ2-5,CASSQFVGGIQETQYF,TGCGCCAGCAGCCAATTTGTGGGAGGGATACAAGAGACCCAGTACTTC
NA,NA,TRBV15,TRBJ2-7,CATSRDALDSYEQYF,TGTGCCACCAGCAGAGATGCTTTGGACAGCTACGAGCAGTACTTC
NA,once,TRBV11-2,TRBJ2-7,CASSPKWQVSSYEQYF,TGTGCCAGCAGCCCAAAATGGCAGGTCAGCTCCTACGAGCAGTACTTC
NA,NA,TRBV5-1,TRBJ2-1,CASSLGGIPSNEQFF,TGCGCCAGCAGCTTGGGGGGTATCCCCTCCAATGAGCAGTTCTTC
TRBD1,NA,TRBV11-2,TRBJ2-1,CASSTIRDRGRRIGEQFF,TGTGCCAGCAGCACCATCCGGGACAGGGGGCGGAGGATAGGTGAGCAGTTCTTC
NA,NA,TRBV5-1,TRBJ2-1,CASSLGGGGYEQFF,TGCGCCAGCAGCCTGGGTGGCGGAGGGTATGAGCAGTTCTTC
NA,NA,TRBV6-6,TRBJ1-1,CATSPGGTEAFF,TGTGCCACCTCACCGGGGGGAACTGAAGCTTTCTTT
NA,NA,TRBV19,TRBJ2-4,CASSISLVSENIQYF,TGTGCCAGTAGTATAAGCCTTGTCAGCGAAAACATTCAGTACTTC
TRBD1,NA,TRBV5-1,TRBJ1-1,CASNGGTGANTEAFF,TGCGCCAGCAACGGGGGGACAGGTGCGAACACTGAAGCTTTCTTT
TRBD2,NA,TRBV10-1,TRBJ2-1,CASSEEKRDREQFF,TGCGCCAGCAGTGAGGAGAAGCGGGATCGGGAGCAGTTCTTC
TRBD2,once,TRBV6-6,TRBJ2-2,CASSLAGITGELFF,TGTGCCAGCAGCCTAGCGGGTATCACCGGGGAGCTGTTTTTT
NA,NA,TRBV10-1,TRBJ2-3,CASSERADNFDTQYF,TGCGCCAGCAGTGAGAGGGCGGACAACTTTGATACGCAGTATTTT
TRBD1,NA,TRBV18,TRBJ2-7,CASSPPGRDRSMDF,TGTGCCAGCTCACCACCGGGTCGGGACAGGAGCATGGACTTC
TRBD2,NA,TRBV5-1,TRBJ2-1,CASSLVSSGGNEQFF,TGCGCCAGCAGCTTGGTTTCTAGCGGGGGCAATGAGCAGTTCTTC
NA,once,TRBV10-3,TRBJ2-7,CAISESGYEQYF,TGTGCCATCAGTGAGTCGGGATACGAGCAGTACTTC
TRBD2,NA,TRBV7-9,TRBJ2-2,CASSLTSGTNTGELFF,TGTGCCAGCAGCTTAACTAGCGGTACGAACACCGGGGAGCTGTTTTTT
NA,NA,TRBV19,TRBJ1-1,CASSIQGLGTEAFF,TGTGCCAGTAGTATCCAGGGGCTTGGCACTGAAGCTTTCTTT
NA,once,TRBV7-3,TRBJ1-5,CASREASGGQPQHF,TGTGCCAGCAGGGAAGCGTCAGGTGGTCAGCCCCAGCATTTT
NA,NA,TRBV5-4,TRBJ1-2,CASSFKGGYTF,TGTGCCAGCAGCTTTAAAGGGGGCTACACCTTC
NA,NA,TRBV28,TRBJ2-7,CASSASPPGAYEQYF,TGTGCCAGCAGTGCTTCCCCGCCGGGCGCGTACGAGCAGTACTTC
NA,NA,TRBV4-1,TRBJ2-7,CASSPDGPGGRQYEQYF,TGCGCCAGCAGCCCTGATGGCCCAGGTGGACGTCAATACGAGCAGTACTTC
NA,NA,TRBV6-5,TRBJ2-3,CASSFGTAKSDTQYF,TGTGCCAGCAGTTTCGGGACCGCGAAGTCAGATACGCAGTATTTT
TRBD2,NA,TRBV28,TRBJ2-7,CASSLTSGSPEQYF,TGTGCCAGCAGTTTGACTAGCGGGAGCCCGGAGCAGTACTTC
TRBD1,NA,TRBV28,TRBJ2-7,CASSRGQGAHEQYF,TGTGCCAGCAGTCGAGGACAGGGGGCGCACGAGCAGTACTTC
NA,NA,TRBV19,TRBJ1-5,CASIKHSRGDNQPQHF,TGTGCCAGTATTAAACACAGTCGAGGAGACAATCAGCCCCAGCATTTT
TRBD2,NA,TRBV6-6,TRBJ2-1,CASSYVGLAAYNEQFF,TGTGCCAGCAGTTATGTTGGACTAGCGGCTTACAATGAGCAGTTCTTC
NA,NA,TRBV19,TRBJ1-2,CASTGGTSLYGYTF,TGTGCCAGTACGGGGGGGACAAGTCTCTATGGCTACACCTTC
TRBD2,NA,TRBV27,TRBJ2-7,CASKTSGTNSYEQYF,TGTGCCAGCAAGACTAGCGGCACTAACTCCTACGAGCAGTACTTC
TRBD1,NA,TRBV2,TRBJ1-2,CASRYGTANYGYTF,TGTGCCAGCAGGTATGGGACAGCTAACTATGGCTACACCTTC
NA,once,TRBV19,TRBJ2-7,CASSTAAGASSYEQYF,TGTGCCAGTAGTACCGCGGCAGGGGCCTCCTCCTACGAGCAGTACTTC
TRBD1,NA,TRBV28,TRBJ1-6,CASSLNRQGNSPLHF,TGTGCCAGCAGTTTAAATCGACAGGGGAATTCACCCCTCCACTTT
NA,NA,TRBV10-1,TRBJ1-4,CASSPGRKLFF,TGCGCCAGCAGCCCGGGTCGGAAACTGTTTTTT
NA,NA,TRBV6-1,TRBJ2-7,CASSPAMGQTYEQYF,TGTGCCAGCAGTCCAGCGATGGGACAAACCTACGAGCAGTACTTC
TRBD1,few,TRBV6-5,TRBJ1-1,CASSSQGYTEAFF,TGTGCCAGCAGCTCACAGGGGTACACTGAAGCTTTCTTT
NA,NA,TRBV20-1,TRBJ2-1,CSASSTQEQFF,TGCAGTGCTAGCTCAACTCAGGAGCAGTTCTTC
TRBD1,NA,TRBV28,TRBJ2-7,CASRTTGQSYEQYF,TGTGCCAGCAGGACAACGGGACAGTCCTACGAGCAGTACTTC
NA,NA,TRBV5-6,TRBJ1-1,CASISLRGGKKTEAFF,TGTGCCAGCATTTCCCTTAGAGGGGGGAAGAAGACTGAAGCTTTCTTT
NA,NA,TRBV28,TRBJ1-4,CASSSTSFWGGEKLFF,TGTGCCAGCAGTTCCACCTCCTTTTGGGGTGGGGAAAAACTGTTTTTT
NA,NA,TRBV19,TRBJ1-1,CASSIRGSNTEAFF,TGTGCCAGTAGTATCCGGGGCTCGAACACTGAAGCTTTCTTT
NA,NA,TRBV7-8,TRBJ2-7,CASSPRGGATTDYEQYF,TGTGCCAGCAGCCCGAGAGGGGGGGCTACTACAGACTACGAGCAGTACTTC
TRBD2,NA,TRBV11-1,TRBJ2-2,CASSGLAGITGELFF,TGTGCCAGCAGTGGCCTAGCGGGAATCACCGGGGAGCTGTTTTTT
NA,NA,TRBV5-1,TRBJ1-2,CASAYRTNYGYTF,TGCGCCAGCGCGTACAGAACTAACTATGGCTACACCTTC
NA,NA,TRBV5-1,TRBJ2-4,CASSPLPGDLAKNIQYF,TGCGCCAGCAGCCCACTCCCGGGAGATCTAGCCAAAAACATTCAGTACTTC